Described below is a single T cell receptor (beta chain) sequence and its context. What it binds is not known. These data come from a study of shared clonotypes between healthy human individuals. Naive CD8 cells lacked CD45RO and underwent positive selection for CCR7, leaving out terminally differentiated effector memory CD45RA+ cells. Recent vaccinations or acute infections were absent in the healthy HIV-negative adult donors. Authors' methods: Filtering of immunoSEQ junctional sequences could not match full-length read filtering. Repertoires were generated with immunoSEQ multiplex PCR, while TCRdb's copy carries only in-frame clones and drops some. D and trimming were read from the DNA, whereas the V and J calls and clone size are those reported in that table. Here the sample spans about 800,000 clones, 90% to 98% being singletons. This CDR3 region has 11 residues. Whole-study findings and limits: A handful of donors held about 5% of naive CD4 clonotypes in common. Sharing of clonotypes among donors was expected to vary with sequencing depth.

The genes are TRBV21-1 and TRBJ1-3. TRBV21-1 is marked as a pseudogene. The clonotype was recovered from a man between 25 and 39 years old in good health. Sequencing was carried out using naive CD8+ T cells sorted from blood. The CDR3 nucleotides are TGTGCCAGCAGCAGAGGAAACACCATATATTTT. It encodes CASSRGNTIYF.